These T cell receptor beta chains were read from a single sample in a study of Ad26.COV2.S vaccination and SARS-CoV-2 variants. Sequencing was performed with immunoSEQ multiplex PCR; in TCRdb, only in-frame clones are kept and a portion is missing. The profile shows some 640,000 clones, approximately 88% of them singletons. The material was peripheral blood, obtained in a trial of Ad26.COV2.S vaccine versus placebo. The receptors come from a person between 18 and 65 years old who received the Ad26.COV2.S COVID-19 vaccine or a placebo. CDR3s include the opening cysteine and the closing phenylalanine or tryptophan. The D gene is left open where the match is weak. Size values are once, few and many counts, or a class for expanded clones, and some rows have none.

-,TRBV6-5,TRBJ1-1,-,CASSYSPVGYDTEAFF,TGTGCCAGCAGTTACTCTCCAGTCGGGTATGACACTGAAGCTTTCTTT
once,TRBV11-3,TRBJ2-1,TRBD2,CASSRGPTSGVYNEQFF,TGTGCCAGCAGCCGGGGCCCTACTAGCGGGGTGTACAATGAGCAGTTCTTC
-,TRBV19,TRBJ1-1,-,CASSRQALLNTEAFF,TGTGCCAGTAGCAGACAGGCGCTCTTGAACACTGAAGCTTTCTTT
-,TRBV7-2,TRBJ1-1,-,CASSLGTNTEAFF,TGTGCCAGCAGCTTAGGGACGAACACTGAAGCTTTCTTT
once,TRBV5-6,TRBJ1-2,-,CASSLRSIGWGYGYTF,TGTGCCAGCAGCTTGAGGTCTATTGGATGGGGCTATGGCTACACCTTC
-,TRBV12-5,TRBJ1-3,-,CASGFREAGNTIYF,TGTGCTAGTGGTTTCCGGGAGGCTGGAAACACCATATATTTT
-,TRBV3-1/TRBV3-2,TRBJ2-5,TRBD1,CASSQVEGGETQYF,TGTGCCAGCAGCCAAGTAGAAGGGGGCGAGACCCAGTACTTC
-,TRBV2,TRBJ2-4,TRBD1,CASRGPGTGVNIQYF,TGTGCCAGCAGAGGACCCGGGACAGGGGTCAACATTCAGTACTTC
-,TRBV4-3,TRBJ2-2,TRBD1,CASSQDFGQGAGELFF,TGCGCCAGCAGCCAAGATTTCGGACAGGGGGCCGGGGAGCTGTTTTTT
-,TRBV25-1,TRBJ2-7,TRBD2,CASSVGLAVPYEQYF,TGTGCCAGCAGCGTGGGACTAGCGGTTCCTTACGAGCAGTACTTC